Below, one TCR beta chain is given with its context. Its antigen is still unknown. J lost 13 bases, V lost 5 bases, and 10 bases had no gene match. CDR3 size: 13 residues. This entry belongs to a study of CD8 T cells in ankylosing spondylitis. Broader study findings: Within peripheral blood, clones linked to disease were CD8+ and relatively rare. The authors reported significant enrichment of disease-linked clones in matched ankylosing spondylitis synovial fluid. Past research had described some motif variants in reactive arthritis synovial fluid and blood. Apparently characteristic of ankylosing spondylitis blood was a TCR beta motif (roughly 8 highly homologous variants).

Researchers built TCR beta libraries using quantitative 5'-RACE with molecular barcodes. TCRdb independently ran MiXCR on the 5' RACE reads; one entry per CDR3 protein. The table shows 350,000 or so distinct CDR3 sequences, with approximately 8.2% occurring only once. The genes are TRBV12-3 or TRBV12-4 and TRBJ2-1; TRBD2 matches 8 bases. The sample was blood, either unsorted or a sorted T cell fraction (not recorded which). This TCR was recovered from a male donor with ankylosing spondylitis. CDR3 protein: CASSALLAEEQFF. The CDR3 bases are TGTGCCAGCAGTGCCTTACTAGCGGAGGAACAGTTCTTC.